The 10 T cell receptor beta chains presented below share a single source sample, sequenced in a study of glioma-infiltrating T cells after dendritic cell vaccination. Method: immunoSEQ multiplex PCR; TCRdb's copy keeps in-frame clones and lacks some. This sample has under 130,000 clones; roughly 76% occur once, and the top ten carry about 12%. Sequencing was performed on blood, taken before dendritic cell vaccination. These receptors came from a human donor with glioblastoma.

The chain uses TRBV15 and TRBJ2-7; TRBD1 matches at 9 bases. CDR1 is LNHNV and CDR2 is YYDKDF in the germline V gene (reference sequence). The CDR3 contains 15 residues. V lost 0 bases and J lost 4; bases outside the gene matches: 4. In DNA, the CDR3 is TGTGCCACCAGCAGAGAGGGACAGGGAACTTACGAGCAGTACTTC. It translates to CATSREGQGTYEQYF.

The V call is TRBV6-5, the J call TRBJ1-3, with 7 bases lining up with TRBD1. J gave up 3 bases and V 6 bases, and 8 bases lay outside the gene matches. CDR1 is MNHEY, CDR2 SVGAGI, per germline. The CDR3 has 15 residues. This CDR3 reads CASSRDREDGNTIYF. CDR3 DNA sequence: TGTGCCAGCAGCCGCGACAGGGAGGATGGAAACACCATATATTTT.

This clone showed up just once. The chain recombines TRBV29-1 with TRBJ1-1, with unresolved D. Germline V gene sequence: CDR1 SQVTM, CDR2 ANQGSEA. This CDR3 region has 12 residues. Trimming removed 8 bases at V and 0 bases at J, with 10 bases between. Here the CDR3 reads CSIARMNTEAFF. The CDR3 nucleotides are TGCAGCATAGCGAGGATGAACACTGAAGCTTTCTTT.

This clone was seen a few times. The CDR3 bases are TGTGCCAGTAGTACCGGGACAGGGGGCACTGAAGCTTTCTTT. Protein sequence: CASSTGTGGTEAFF. The gene calls are TRBV19 and TRBJ1-1, with 11 bases lining up with TRBD1. Trimming cost V 4 bases and J 4 bases; bases outside gene matches: 2. The length of the CDR3 is 14 residues. CDR1 LNHDA and CDR2 SQIVND come from the germline V gene (reference sequence). Filled out from reference TRBV19 and TRBJ1-1, the complete variable domain reads DGGITQSPKYLFRKEGQNVTLSCEQNLNHDAMYWYRQDPGQGLRLIYYSQIVNDFQKGDIAEGYSVSREKKESFPLTVTSAQKNPTAFYLCASSTGTGGTEAFFGQGTRLTVV.

This rearrangement joins TRBV4-2 to TRBJ2-3, with TRBD2 matching over 13 bases. CDR1 is LGHNA and CDR2 is YNFKEQ in the germline V gene. Trimming took 1 base from V and 5 from J; bases not matched to a gene: 12. This CDR3 is 19 amino acids long. The CDR3: CASSQGVQLAGGPRDTQYF. For the CDR3, the DNA is TGTGCCAGCAGCCAAGGGGTCCAACTAGCGGGGGGGCCTAGAGATACGCAGTATTTT.

The CDR3 sequence: CASNKDRGWGYTF. Written as DNA, the CDR3 is TGTGCCAGCAATAAGGACAGGGGGTGGGGCTACACCTTC. The V gene is TRBV6-5, the J gene TRBJ1-2; 10 nucleotides align to TRBD1. The CDR3 spans 13 residues. V lost 7 bases to trimming and J lost 8 bases; unmatched junction nucleotides: 7. Germline-derived CDR1 and CDR2 are MNHEY and SVGAGI.

V is TRBV6-1 and J is TRBJ1-6; D is uncertain. Trimming took 6 bases from V and 1 from J, leaving 7 bases between them. Germline V lookup: CDR1 MNHNS, CDR2 SASEGT. This CDR3 is built from 14 residues. CDR3 sequence reads: CASRRVSYNSPLHF. The CDR3 DNA reads as TGTGCCAGCAGGAGGGTGTCCTATAATTCACCCCTCCACTTT.

The V and J genes are TRBV30 and TRBJ2-7; no reliable D call. Germline CDR1 and CDR2: GTSNPN and SVGIG (reference sequence). V gave up 7 bases and J gave up 3 bases, with 10 bases separating them. The CDR3 loop spans 11 amino acids. The CDR3 loop is CAFGELYEQYF. CDR3 DNA sequence: TGTGCCTTCGGAGAACTCTACGAGCAGTACTTC.

The gene calls are TRBV7-6 and TRBJ1-3, with 7 bases aligning to TRBD1. CDR3 length: 18 amino acids. V was clipped by 5 bases and J by 3 bases; unmatched bases: 16. Germline values: CDR1 SGHVS, CDR2 FNYEAQ. CDR3: CASSPSRQGPAYGNTIYF. The CDR3, as DNA: TGTGCCAGCAGCCCAAGTCGACAGGGCCCCGCGTATGGAAACACCATATATTTT.

For this clone: The junction differs from germline at one of its ends, possibly a read error. V is TRBV27 and J is TRBJ1-4; D gene unclear. The CDR3 is made up of 14 amino acids. The germline gives CDR1 MNHEY, CDR2 SMNVEV (reference sequence). The CDR3 DNA sequence: TGTGCCAGCAGTTTTACCGGTCCGGGTGAACAACTGTTTTTT. It translates to CASSFTGPGEQLFF.